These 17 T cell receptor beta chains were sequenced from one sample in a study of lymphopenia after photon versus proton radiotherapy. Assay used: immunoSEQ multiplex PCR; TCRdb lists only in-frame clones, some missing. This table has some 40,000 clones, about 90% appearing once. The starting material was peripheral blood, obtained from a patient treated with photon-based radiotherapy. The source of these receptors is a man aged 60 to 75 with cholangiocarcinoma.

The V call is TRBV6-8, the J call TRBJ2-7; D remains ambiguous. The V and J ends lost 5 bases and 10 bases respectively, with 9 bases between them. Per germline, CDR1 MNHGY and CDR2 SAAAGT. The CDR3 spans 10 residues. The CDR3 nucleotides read TGTGCCAGCAGTGAGATTCCCCAGTACTTC. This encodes CASSEIPQYF.

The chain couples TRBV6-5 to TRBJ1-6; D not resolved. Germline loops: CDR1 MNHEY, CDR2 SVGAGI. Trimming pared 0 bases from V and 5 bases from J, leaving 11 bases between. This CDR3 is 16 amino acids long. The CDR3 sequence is CASSYSVQANNSPLHF. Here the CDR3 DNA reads TGTGCCAGCAGTTACTCGGTCCAGGCGAATAATTCACCCCTCCACTTT.

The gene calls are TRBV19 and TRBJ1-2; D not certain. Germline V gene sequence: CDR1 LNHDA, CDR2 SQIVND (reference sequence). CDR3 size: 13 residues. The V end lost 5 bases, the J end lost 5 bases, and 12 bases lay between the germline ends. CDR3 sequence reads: CASSLRGRYGYTF. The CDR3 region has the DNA TGTGCCAGTAGTTTACGGGGTCGGTATGGCTACACCTTC.

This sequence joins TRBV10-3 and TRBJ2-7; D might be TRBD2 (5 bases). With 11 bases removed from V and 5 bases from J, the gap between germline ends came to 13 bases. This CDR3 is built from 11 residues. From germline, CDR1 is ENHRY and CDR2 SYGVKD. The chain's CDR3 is CALLSGNEQYF. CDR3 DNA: TGTGCCCTCTTGAGCGGCAACGAGCAGTACTTC.

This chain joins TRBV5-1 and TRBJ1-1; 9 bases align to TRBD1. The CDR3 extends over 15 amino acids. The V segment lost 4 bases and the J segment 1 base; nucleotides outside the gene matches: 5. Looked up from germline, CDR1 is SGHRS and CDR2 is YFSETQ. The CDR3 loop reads CASSAQTGGNTEAFF. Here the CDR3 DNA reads TGCGCCAGCAGCGCACAGACAGGGGGGAACACTGAAGCTTTCTTT.

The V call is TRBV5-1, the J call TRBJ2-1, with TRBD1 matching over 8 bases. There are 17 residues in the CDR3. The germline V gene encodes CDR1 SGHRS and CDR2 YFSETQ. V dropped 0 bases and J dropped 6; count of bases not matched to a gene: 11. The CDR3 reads CASSLVPDREAGNEQFF. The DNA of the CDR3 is TGCGCCAGCAGCTTGGTTCCGGACAGGGAGGCCGGCAATGAGCAGTTCTTC.

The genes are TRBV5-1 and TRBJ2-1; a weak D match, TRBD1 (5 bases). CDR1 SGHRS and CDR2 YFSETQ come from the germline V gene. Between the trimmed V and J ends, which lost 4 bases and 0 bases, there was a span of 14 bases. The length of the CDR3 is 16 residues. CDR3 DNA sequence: TGCGCCAGCAGCACTGCCTGGGGCAACTCCTACAATGAGCAGTTCTTC. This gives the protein CASSTAWGNSYNEQFF. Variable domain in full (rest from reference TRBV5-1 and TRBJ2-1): KAGVTQTPRYLIKTRGQQVTLSCSPISGHRSVSWYQQTPGQGLQFLFEYFSETQRNKGNFPGRFSGRQFSNSRSEMNVSTLELGDSALYLCASSTAWGNSYNEQFFGPGTRLTVL.

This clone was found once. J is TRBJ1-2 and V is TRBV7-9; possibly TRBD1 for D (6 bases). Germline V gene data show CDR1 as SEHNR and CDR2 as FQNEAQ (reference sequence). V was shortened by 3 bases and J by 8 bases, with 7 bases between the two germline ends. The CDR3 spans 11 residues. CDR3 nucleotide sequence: TGTGCCAGCAGCTTTGACAGGGGCTACACCTTC. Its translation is CASSFDRGYTF. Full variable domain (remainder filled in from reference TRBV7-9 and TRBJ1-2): DTGVSQNPRHKITKRGQNVTFRCDPISEHNRLYWYRQTLGQGPEFLTYFQNEAQLEKSRLLSDRFSAERPKGSFSTLEIQRTEQGDSAMYLCASSFDRGYTFGSGTRLTVV.

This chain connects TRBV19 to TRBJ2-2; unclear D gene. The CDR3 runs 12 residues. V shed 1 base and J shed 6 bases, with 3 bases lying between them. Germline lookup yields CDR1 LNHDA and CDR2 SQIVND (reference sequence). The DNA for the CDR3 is TGTGCCAGTAGTATAGTCCCCGGGGAGCTGTTTTTT. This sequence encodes CASSIVPGELFF.

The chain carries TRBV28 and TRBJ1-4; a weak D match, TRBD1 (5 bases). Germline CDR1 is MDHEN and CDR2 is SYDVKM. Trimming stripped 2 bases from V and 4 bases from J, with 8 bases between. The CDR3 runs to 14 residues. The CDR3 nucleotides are TGTGCCAGCAGTTTACACCAGGGTAATGAAAAACTGTTTTTT. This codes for CASSLHQGNEKLFF.

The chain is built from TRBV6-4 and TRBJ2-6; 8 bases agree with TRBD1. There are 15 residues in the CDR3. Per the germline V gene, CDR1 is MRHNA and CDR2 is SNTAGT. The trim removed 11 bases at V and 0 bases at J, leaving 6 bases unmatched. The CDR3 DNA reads TGTGCCCGAGGGACAGGTAGCTCTGGGGCCAACGTCCTGACTTTC. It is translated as CARGTGSSGANVLTF.

This chain's CDR3 is CASSEGQGATDTQYF. The CDR3 DNA sequence: TGTGCCAGCAGTGAGGGGCAGGGAGCCACAGATACGCAGTATTTT. The chain couples TRBV2 to TRBJ2-3, with D possibly being TRBD1 or TRBD2 (5 bases each). The CDR3 is made up of 15 amino acids. Trimming shortened V by 3 bases and J by 2 bases, and 12 bases separated the two germline ends. CDR1 and CDR2 (germline): SNHLY, FYNNEI.

The CDR3 DNA is TGTGCCAGCAGCCCGGTCAGGACACTGCATCAGCCCCAGCATTTT. Protein sequence: CASSPVRTLHQPQHF. The chain links TRBV6-6 to TRBJ1-5, with a tentative D call TRBD1 (5 bases). The CDR3 consists of 15 residues. CDR1 is MNHNY and CDR2 is SVGAGI in the germline V gene (reference sequence). Trimming took 6 bases from V and 5 from J, leaving 17 bases between them.

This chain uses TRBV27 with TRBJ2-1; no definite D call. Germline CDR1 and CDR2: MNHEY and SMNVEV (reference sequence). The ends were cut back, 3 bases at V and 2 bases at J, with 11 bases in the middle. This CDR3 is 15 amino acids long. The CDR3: CASSFQRMTYNEQFF. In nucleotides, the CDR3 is TGTGCCAGCAGTTTTCAAAGGATGACCTACAATGAGCAGTTCTTC.

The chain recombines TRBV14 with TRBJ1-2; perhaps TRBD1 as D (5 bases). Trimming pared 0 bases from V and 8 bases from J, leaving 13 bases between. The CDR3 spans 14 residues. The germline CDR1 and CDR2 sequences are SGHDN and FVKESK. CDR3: CASSQDLTAGGYTF. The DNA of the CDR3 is TGTGCCAGCAGCCAAGATCTCACCGCAGGGGGCTACACCTTC.

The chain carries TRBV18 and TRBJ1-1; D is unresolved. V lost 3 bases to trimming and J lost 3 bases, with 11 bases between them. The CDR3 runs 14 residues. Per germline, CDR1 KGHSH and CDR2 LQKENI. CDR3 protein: CASSPQRRDTEAFF. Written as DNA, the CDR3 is TGTGCCAGCTCACCCCAAAGGCGAGACACTGAAGCTTTCTTT.

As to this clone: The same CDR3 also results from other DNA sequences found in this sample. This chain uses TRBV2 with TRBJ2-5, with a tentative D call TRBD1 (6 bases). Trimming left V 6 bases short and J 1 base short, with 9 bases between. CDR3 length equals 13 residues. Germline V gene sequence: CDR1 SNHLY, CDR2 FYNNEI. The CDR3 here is CASSRDTQETQYF. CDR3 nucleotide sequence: TGTGCCAGCAGCCGGGACACCCAAGAGACCCAGTACTTC.